These T cell receptor beta chains were read from a single sample in a study of blood T cell repertoires in COVID-19. Measured with immunoSEQ multiplex PCR; TCRdb has only the in-frame clones, and not every one. The sample lists tens of thousands of clones; roughly 90% were seen once. The sample taken for sequencing was peripheral blood. These receptor sequences come from a man over 45 with acute or convalescent COVID-19. Both conserved end residues are part of each CDR3. A D gene is named only where the DNA matches it firmly. Where a row states a size, it is once, few, many or the class of an expanded clone; other rows omit it.

clone size	D gene	J gene	V gene	CDR3 DNA	CDR3 protein
.	.	TRBJ1-3	TRBV11-2	TGTGCCAGCAGCGGATACAGGGAATTTGGAAACACCATATATTTT	CASSGYREFGNTIYF
.	TRBD1	TRBJ2-7	TRBV7-9	TGTGCCACCCGGGACAGCCTCACCTACGAGCAGTACTTC	CATRDSLTYEQYF
.	.	TRBJ1-2	TRBV27	TGTGCCAGCAGTCCGATCCTGACAGGAGTCGTCTATGGCTACACCTTC	CASSPILTGVVYGYTF
.	.	TRBJ1-5	TRBV18	TGTGCCAGCTCACCCGACAGCGCCGGGCCAAATCAGCCCCAGCATTTT	CASSPDSAGPNQPQHF
.	TRBD1	TRBJ1-6	TRBV7-9	TGTGCCAGCAGCTTATCCCCCTCTGTCAGGGGGTCACCCCTCCACTTT	CASSLSPSVRGSPLHF
.	TRBD1	TRBJ2-2	TRBV7-7	TGTGCCAGCAGCCCGCGGACAGGGCGGGACACCGGGGAGCTGTTTTTT	CASSPRTGRDTGELFF
.	.	TRBJ2-2	TRBV5-4	TGTGCCAGCAGCTTGGGTTCCGGGGTGAACGGGGAGCTGTTTTTT	CASSLGSGVNGELFF
.	.	TRBJ2-2	TRBV12-5	TGTGCTAGTGGTTTGGTACACCTTTCAGGGGGCGGGAGCACCGGGGAGCTGTTTTTT	CASGLVHLSGGGSTGELFF
.	TRBD2	TRBJ2-2	TRBV5-4	TGTGCCAGCAGCTTTAAGCGGGAGGGACACGGGGAGCTGTTTTTT	CASSFKREGHGELFF
.	.	TRBJ2-5	TRBV10-3	TGTGCCATCAGTGAGTCGACGGAGGGCGGGGTGGAGACCCAGTACTTC	CAISESTEGGVETQYF
few	.	TRBJ2-1	TRBV9	TGTGCCAGCAGCGTTGTGGGAGATGAGCAGTTCTTC	CASSVVGDEQFF
.	.	TRBJ2-2	TRBV30	TGTGCTTCCGGGACACTGAACACCGGGGAGCTGTTTTTT	CASGTLNTGELFF
.	.	TRBJ1-4	TRBV7-4	TGTGCCAGCAGCCCGATATTCAGGGCCGCAACTAATGAAAAACTGTTTTTT	CASSPIFRAATNEKLFF
.	TRBD2	TRBJ2-2	TRBV24-1	TGTGCCACCAGTGATCGACGACTAGCGGGAAACGGGGAGCTGTTTTTT	CATSDRRLAGNGELFF
.	TRBD1	TRBJ1-2	TRBV11-2	TGTGCCAGCAGCTTAACTGGGACAGAAATCCTCTATGGCTACACCTTC	CASSLTGTEILYGYTF
.	.	TRBJ1-1	TRBV3-1/TRBV3-2	TGTGCCAGCAGCCTCACTACCGATCCCATGAACACTGAAGCTTTCTTT	CASSLTTDPMNTEAFF
.	TRBD2	TRBJ2-1	TRBV20-1	TGCAGTGCTAGTTTCCGGGAGGGCTACAATGAGCAGTTCTTC	CSASFREGYNEQFF
few	TRBD2	TRBJ2-1	TRBV6-2/TRBV6-3	TGTGCCAGCAGTTACTCTACTAGCGGCCCCAATGAGCAGTTCTTC	CASSYSTSGPNEQFF
.	.	TRBJ1-1	TRBV27	TGTGCCAGCAGTCACGTTATACGGGACACTGAAGCTTTCTTT	CASSHVIRDTEAFF
.	TRBD2	TRBJ2-7	TRBV28	TGTGCCAGCAGTTTAGTGGCGCGGGAGTCCTACGAGCAGTACTTC	CASSLVARESYEQYF
.	TRBD1	TRBJ1-1	TRBV3-1/TRBV3-2	TGTGCCAGCAGCCAAGGGGGAAACAGGGGGAACGCTTTCTTT	CASSQGGNRGNAFF
.	.	TRBJ1-5	TRBV28	TGTGCCAGCAGTTCCAGGGGTAGCAATCAGCCCCAGCATTTT	CASSSRGSNQPQHF
few	TRBD2	TRBJ2-3	TRBV2	TGTGCCAGCAGCCCGGGGACTAGCCCTAGCACAGATACGCAGTATTTT	CASSPGTSPSTDTQYF
.	TRBD1	TRBJ2-2	TRBV29-1	TGCAGCGTGCGACAGGGGGAAGCGACCGGGGAGCTGTTTTTT	CSVRQGEATGELFF
.	TRBD1	TRBJ1-1	TRBV7-2	TGTGCCAGCAGGGAACAGGGGACGGGGGCTTTCTTT	CASREQGTGAFF
few	.	TRBJ2-7	TRBV5-1	TGCGCCAGCAGCTTGATAGGCAGGGAATCTAACGAGCAGTACTTC	CASSLIGRESNEQYF
.	.	TRBJ1-5	TRBV10-3	TGTGCCATCTCGACAGACTTAAGGAATCAGCCCCAGCATTTT	CAISTDLRNQPQHF
.	TRBD2	TRBJ2-1	TRBV5-4	TGTGCCAGCAGCTCGGGACTAGCGGGGCGGTTAGAGCAGTTCTTC	CASSSGLAGRLEQFF
.	TRBD1	TRBJ1-1	TRBV6-5	TGTGCCAGCAGTTCCATAACAGGGGCGGGGAACACTGAAGCTTTCTTT	CASSSITGAGNTEAFF
.	TRBD2	TRBJ2-3	TRBV7-2	TGTGCCAGCAGCTTAGAGTGGGCCGGGGGGACGCAGTATTTT	CASSLEWAGGTQYF
.	TRBD2	TRBJ2-1	TRBV18	TGTGCCAGCTCACCACTTTCTAGCGGGCGGCAATACAATGAGCAGTTCTTC	CASSPLSSGRQYNEQFF